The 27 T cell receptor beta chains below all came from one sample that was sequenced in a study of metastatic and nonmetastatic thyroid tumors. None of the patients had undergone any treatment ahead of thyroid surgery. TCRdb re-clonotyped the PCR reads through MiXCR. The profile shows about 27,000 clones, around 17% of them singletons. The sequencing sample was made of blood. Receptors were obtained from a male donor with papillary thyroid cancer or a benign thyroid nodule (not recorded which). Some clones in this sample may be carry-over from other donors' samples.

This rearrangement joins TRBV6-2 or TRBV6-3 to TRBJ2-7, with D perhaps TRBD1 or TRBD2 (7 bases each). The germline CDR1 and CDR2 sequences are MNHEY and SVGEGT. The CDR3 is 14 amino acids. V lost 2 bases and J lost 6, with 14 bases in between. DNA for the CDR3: TGTGCCAGCAGTTACCCCAGGGGGGGCGTCGAGCAGTACTTC. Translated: CASSYPRGGVEQYF.

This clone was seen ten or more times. DNA for the CDR3: TGTGCCAGCACCAGACCACCCCAAGAGACCCAGTACTTC. Its protein product is CASTRPPQETQYF. This chain uses TRBV6-1 with TRBJ2-5; D call uncertain. Trimming cost V 7 bases and J 1 base, with 10 bases left between them. The CDR3 covers 13 residues. Germline V CDR1 and CDR2: MNHNS, SASEGT.

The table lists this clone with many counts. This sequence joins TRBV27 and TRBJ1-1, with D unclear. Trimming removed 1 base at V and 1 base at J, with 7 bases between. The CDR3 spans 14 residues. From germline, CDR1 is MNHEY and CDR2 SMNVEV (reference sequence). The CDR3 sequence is CASSLLIKNTEAFF. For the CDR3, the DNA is TGTGCCAGCAGTTTATTGATAAAGAACACTGAAGCTTTCTTT.

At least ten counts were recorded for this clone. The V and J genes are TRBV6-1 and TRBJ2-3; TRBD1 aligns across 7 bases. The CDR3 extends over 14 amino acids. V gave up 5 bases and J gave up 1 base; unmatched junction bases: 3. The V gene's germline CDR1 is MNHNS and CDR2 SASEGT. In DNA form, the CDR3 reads TGTGCCAGCAGTCAGACAGGGCGCACAGATACGCAGTATTTT. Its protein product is CASSQTGRTDTQYF.

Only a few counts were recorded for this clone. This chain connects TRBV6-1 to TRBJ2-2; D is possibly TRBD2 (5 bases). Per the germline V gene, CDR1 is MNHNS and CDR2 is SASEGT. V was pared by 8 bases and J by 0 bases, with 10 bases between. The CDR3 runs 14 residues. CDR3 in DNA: TGTGCCAGCCGGGGAAGCTCGAACACCGGGGAGCTGTTTTTT. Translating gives CASRGSSNTGELFF.

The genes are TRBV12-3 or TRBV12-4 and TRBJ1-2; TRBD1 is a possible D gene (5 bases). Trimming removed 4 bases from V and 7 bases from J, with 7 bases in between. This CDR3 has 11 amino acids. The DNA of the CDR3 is TGTGCCAGCAGTTCCAGGGTTGGCTACACCTTC. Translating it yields CASSSRVGYTF.

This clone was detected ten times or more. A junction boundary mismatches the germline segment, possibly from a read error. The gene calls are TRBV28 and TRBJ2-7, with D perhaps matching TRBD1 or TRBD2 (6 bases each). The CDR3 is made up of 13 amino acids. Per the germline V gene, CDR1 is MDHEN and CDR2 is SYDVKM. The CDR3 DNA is TGTGCCAGCAGTTTCTCGGTAGGGGGGACACCCCACTTC. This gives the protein CASSFSVGGTPHF.

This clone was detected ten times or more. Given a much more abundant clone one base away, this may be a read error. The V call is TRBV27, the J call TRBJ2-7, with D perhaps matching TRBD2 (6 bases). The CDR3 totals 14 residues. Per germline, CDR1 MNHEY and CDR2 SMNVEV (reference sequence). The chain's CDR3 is CVSSSREPYYEQYF. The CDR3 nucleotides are TGTGTCAGCAGTTCCCGGGAGCCGTACTACGAGCAGTACTTC.

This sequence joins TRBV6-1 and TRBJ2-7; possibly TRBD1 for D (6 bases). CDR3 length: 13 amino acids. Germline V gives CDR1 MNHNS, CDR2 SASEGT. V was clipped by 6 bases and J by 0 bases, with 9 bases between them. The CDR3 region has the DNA TGTGCCAGCAGCTGGGACAACTCCTACGAGCAGTACTTC. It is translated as CASSWDNSYEQYF.

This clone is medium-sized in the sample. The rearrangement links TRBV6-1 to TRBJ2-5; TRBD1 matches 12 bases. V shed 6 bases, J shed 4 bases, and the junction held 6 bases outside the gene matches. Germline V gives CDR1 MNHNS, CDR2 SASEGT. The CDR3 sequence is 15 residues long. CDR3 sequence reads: CASRFGTGGTETQYF. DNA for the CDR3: TGTGCCAGCAGGTTCGGGACAGGGGGCACAGAGACCCAGTACTTC.

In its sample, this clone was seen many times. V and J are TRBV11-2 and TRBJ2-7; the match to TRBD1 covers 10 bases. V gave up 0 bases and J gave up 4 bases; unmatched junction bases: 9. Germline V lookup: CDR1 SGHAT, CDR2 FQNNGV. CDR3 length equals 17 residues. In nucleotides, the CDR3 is TGTGCCAGCAGCTTAGAGCCCCCGACAGGGGGCGCATACGAGCAGTACTTC. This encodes CASSLEPPTGGAYEQYF.

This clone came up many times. The CDR3 bases are TGTGCCAGCTCACCATCGGGGGAGGGAACTGAAGCTTTCTTT. It codes for CASSPSGEGTEAFF. The rearrangement joins TRBV18 to TRBJ1-1; D possibly corresponds to TRBD1 (5 bases). V shed 2 bases and J shed 5 bases, with 12 bases lying between them. The CDR3 consists of 14 residues. CDR1 is KGHSH, CDR2 LQKENI, per germline.

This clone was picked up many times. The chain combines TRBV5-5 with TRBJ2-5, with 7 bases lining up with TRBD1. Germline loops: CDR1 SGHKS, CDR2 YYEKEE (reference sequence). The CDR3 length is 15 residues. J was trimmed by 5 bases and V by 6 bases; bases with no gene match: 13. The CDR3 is CASTLSQGDGETQYF. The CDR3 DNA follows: TGTGCCAGCACCCTATCCCAGGGGGATGGGGAGACCCAGTACTTC.

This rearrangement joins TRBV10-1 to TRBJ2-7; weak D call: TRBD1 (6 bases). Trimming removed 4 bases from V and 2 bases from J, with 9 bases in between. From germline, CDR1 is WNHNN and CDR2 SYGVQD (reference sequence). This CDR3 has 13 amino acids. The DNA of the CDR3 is TGCGCCAGCAGTGCGGGACAACCCTACGAGCAGTACTTC. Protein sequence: CASSAGQPYEQYF.

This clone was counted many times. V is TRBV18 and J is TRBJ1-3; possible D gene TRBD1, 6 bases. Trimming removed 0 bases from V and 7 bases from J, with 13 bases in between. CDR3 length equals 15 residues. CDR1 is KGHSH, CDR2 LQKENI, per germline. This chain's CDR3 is CASSPPSRGMNTIYF. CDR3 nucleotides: TGTGCCAGCTCACCACCTAGCAGGGGAATGAACACCATATATTTT.

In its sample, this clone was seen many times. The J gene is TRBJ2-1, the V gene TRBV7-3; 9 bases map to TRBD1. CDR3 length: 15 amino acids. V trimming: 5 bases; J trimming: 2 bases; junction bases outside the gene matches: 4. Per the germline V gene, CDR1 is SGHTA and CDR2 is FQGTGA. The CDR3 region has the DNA TGTGCCAGCAGCCCAAACAGGGGGCCCTACAATGAGCAGTTCTTC. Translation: CASSPNRGPYNEQFF.

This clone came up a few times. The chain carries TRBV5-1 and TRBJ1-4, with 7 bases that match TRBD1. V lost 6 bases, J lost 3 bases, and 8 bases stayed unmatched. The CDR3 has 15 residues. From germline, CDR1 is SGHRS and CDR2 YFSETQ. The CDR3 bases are TGCGCCAGCAAGACAGGGTCTGCTCCTAATGAAAAACTGTTTTTT. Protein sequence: CASKTGSAPNEKLFF. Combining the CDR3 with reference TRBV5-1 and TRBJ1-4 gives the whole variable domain KAGVTQTPRYLIKTRGQQVTLSCSPISGHRSVSWYQQTPGQGLQFLFEYFSETQRNKGNFPGRFSGRQFSNSRSEMNVSTLELGDSALYLCASKTGSAPNEKLFFGSGTQLSVL.

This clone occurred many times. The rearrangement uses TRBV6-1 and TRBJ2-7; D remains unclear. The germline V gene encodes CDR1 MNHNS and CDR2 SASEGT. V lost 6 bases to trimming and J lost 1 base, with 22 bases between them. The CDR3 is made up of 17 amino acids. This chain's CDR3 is CASRTRIGSAESYEQYF. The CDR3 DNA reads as TGTGCCAGCAGGACCAGAATAGGGTCGGCGGAATCCTACGAGCAGTACTTC.

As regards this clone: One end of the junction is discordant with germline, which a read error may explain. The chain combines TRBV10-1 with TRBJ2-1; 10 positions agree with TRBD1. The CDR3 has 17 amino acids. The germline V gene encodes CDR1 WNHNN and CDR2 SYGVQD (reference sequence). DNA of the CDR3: TGCGCCAGCAGTGAATGTACGGGACAGGGGTACTACAATGAGCGGTTCTTC. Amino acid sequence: CASSECTGQGYYNERFF.

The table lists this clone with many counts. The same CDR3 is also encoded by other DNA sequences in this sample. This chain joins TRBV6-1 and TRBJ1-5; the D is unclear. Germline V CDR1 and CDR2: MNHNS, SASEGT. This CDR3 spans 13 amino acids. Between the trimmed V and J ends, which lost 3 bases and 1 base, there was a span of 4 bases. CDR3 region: CASSDDSNQPQHF. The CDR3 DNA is TGTGCCAGCAGTGACGACAGCAATCAGCCCCAGCATTTT.

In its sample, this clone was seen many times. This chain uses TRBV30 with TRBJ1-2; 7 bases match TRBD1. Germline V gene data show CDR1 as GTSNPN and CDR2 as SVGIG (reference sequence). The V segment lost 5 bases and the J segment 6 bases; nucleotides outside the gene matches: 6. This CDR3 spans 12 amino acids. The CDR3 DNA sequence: TGTGCCTGGCAGACAGGGTTAGATGGCTACACCTTC. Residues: CAWQTGLDGYTF.

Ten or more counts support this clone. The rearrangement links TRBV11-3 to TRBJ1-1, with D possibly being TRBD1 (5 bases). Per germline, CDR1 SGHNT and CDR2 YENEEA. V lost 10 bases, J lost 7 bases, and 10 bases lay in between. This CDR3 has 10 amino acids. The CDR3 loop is CAKLGGEAFF. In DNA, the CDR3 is TGTGCCAAATTGGGGGGTGAAGCTTTCTTT.

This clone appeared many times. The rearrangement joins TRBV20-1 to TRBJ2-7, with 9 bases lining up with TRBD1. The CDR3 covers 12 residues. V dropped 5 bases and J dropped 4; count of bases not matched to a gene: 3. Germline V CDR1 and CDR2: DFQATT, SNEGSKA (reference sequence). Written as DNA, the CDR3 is TGCAGTGCTTCCGACAGGGGGTACGAGCAGTACTTC. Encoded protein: CSASDRGYEQYF.

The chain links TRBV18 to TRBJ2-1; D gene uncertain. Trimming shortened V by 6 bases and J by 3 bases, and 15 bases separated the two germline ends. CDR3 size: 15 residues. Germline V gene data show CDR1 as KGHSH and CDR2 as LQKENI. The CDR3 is CASSLQPTHYNEQFF. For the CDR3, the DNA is TGTGCCAGCTCCCTGCAGCCCACGCACTACAATGAGCAGTTCTTC.

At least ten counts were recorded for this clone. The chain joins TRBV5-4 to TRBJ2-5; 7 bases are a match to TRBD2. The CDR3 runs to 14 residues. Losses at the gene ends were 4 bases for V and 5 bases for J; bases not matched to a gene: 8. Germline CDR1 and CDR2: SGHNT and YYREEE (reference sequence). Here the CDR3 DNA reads TGTGCCAGCAGCAGCGGACTAGATGGGGAGACCCAGTACTTC. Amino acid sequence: CASSSGLDGETQYF.

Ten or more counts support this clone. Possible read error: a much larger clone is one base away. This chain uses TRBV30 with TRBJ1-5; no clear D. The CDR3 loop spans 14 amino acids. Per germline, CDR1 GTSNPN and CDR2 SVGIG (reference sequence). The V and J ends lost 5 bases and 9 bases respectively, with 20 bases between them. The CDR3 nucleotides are TGTGCCTGGGGTGGAACAGCCCTAGCTTCGCCCCAGCATTTT. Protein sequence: CAWGGTALASPQHF.

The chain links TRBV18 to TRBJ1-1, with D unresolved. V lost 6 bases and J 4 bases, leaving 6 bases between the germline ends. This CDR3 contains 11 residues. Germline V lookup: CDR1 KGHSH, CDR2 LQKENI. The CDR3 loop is CASSSGTEAFF. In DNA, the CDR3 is TGTGCCAGCTCGTCTGGCACTGAAGCTTTCTTT.